Described below is a single T cell receptor beta chain sequence and its context. The antigen is unknown. This entry belongs to a study of T-cell memory formation after mild COVID-19. General observations from the study: Largely, contracting CD4+ clones fell within CM and EM, and contracting CD8+ clones within EMRA. The authors did not confirm SARS-CoV-2 specificity of second-wave clones peaking day 37.

Via MiXCR, TCRdb re-called the 5' RACE reads, giving one row per CDR3 protein. Of a few hundred thousand distinct CDR3 sequences detected, roughly 15% appear once; the ten largest clones hold roughly 21%. The V segment lost 0 bases and the J segment 4 bases; nucleotides outside the gene matches: 9. Per germline, CDR1 SQVTM and CDR2 ANQGSEA. The length of the CDR3 is 16 residues. The V gene is TRBV29-1, the J gene TRBJ2-3, with 8 bases identical to TRBD2. The origin of this receptor is a man between 18 and 35 years old who had mild COVID-19 (a few samples of this study predate the infection). Cell type and time point are not known. What was sequenced was PBMCs or a T cell subset sorted from them (not recorded which). The CDR3 coding sequence is TGCAGCGTTGAAGATGTTGTCACTAGCGGATCAGATACGCAGTATTTT. Its translation is CSVEDVVTSGSDTQYF.